These T cell receptor beta chains were read from a single sample in a study of blood T cells in healthy people across ages. TCRdb itself ran the 5' RACE reads through MiXCR, one entry per CDR3 protein. The table has around 710,000 distinct CDR3 sequences, approximately 39% seen once. The sequencing sample was made of blood. Every receptor here comes from a woman aged 60-75 years in good health. The CDR3 runs from the conserved cysteine through the conserved F or W. The D gene is left open where the match is weak. For some rows the clone size is stated as once, few or many, or as a class when expanded; others skip it.

j_call | v_call | clone_size | d_call | cdr3_length | cdr3_nt | cdr3_aa
TRBJ1-1 | TRBV3-1 | - | - | 15 | TGTGCCAGCAGCCAACGGGGAATCATGAACACTGAAGCTTTCTTT | CASSQRGIMNTEAFF
TRBJ2-4 | TRBV28 | - | - | 14 | TGTGCCACACTACCCGGGACTCGTTATTCGGGGCAGTACTTC | CATLPGTRYSGQYF
TRBJ2-7 | TRBV29-1 | - | - | 15 | TGCAGCGTTGGCAGCAGCGTGCCCGAATCCTACGAGCAGTACTTC | CSVGSSVPESYEQYF
TRBJ1-5 | TRBV20-1 | - | - | 13 | TGCAGTGCTTCAGGGGTTATCAATCAGCCCCAGCATTTT | CSASGVINQPQHF
TRBJ1-2 | TRBV28 | - | TRBD1 | 15 | TGTGCCAGCAGTGGGCGGACAGGATCTAACTATGGCTACACCTTC | CASSGRTGSNYGYTF
TRBJ2-2 | TRBV4-1 | - | - | 15 | TGCGCCAGCAGCCCCAGGGTTGCGAACACCGGGGAGCTGTTTTTT | CASSPRVANTGELFF
TRBJ2-3 | TRBV4-1 | many | TRBD1 | 16 | TGCGCCAGCAGCCAAGAAGGGACAGGGTGGGAGGATACGCAGTATTTT | CASSQEGTGWEDTQYF
TRBJ2-3 | TRBV20-1 | - | - | 11 | TGCAGTGCCACCCGGGCAGATACGCAGTATTTT | CSATRADTQYF
TRBJ2-1 | TRBV5-1 | - | - | 11 | TGCGCCAGCAGCTTCGGGTCTTATCTGTTCTTC | CASSFGSYLFF
TRBJ2-3 | TRBV6-2/TRBV6-3 | - | TRBD2 | 14 | TGTGCCAGCGGGACTAGCCTACTCACAGATACGCAGTATTTT | CASGTSLLTDTQYF
TRBJ1-2 | TRBV18 | - | - | 17 | TGTGCCAGCTCACCCCTCCCCAGTGACTCTGCCGGGAGGGGCTACACCTTC | CASSPLPSDSAGRGYTF
TRBJ1-1 | TRBV2 | few | TRBD1 | 16 | TGTGCCAGCAGTGATCCGGACAGGGGGGCGAACACTGAAGCTTTCTTT | CASSDPDRGANTEAFF
TRBJ2-7 | TRBV3-1 | - | TRBD2 | 16 | TGTGCTAGCAGTCACACGAGCCGAGGACTAGCAGGGGAGCAGTACTTC | CASSHTSRGLAGEQYF
TRBJ2-5 | TRBV27 | - | - | 14 | TGTGCCAGCAGTTTAAGACGGTACCAAGAGACCCAGTACTTC | CASSLRRYQETQYF
TRBJ2-5 | TRBV12-3/TRBV12-4 | many | - | 15 | TGTGCCAGCAGAACAGCTTTTCGGTTCCAAGAGACCCAGTACTTC | CASRTAFRFQETQYF
TRBJ2-5 | TRBV11-2 | - | TRBD1 | 15 | TGTGCCAGCACCCTCCGGGACAGGGGATGGGAGACCCAGTACTTC | CASTLRDRGWETQYF
TRBJ2-7 | TRBV11-2 | few | - | 16 | TGTGCCAGCAGCTTAGAGTACTACCCTCTGGCCTACGAGCAGTACTTC | CASSLEYYPLAYEQYF